This T cell receptor (beta chain) was identified during a study of T-cell reconstitution after alpha-beta-depleted transplantation in children. This clonotype has just a few counts. Preparing the TCRbeta library involved the use of unique molecular identifiers. MiXCR was run by TCRdb on the PCR reads, yielding one entry per CDR3 protein. The table records about 270,000 distinct CDR3 sequences, approximately 9.8% of them present only once. Trimming removed 2 bases at V and 8 bases at J, with 12 bases between. CDR1 is MGHDK, CDR2 SYGVNS, per germline. The CDR3 contains 13 residues. The receptor's source is a human donor who donated a stem cell graft to a child with SCID. This material consisted of PBMCs from the stem cell graft donor, taken from the stem cell graft. The chain links TRBV25-1 to TRBJ1-1; no reliable D call. The CDR3 sequence: CASSEPPSLEAFF. In DNA, the CDR3 is TGTGCCAGCAGTGAACCGCCATCATTAGAAGCTTTCTTT.